These T cell receptor beta chains were read from a single sample in a study of T cells in localized non-small cell lung cancer. Here immunoSEQ multiplex PCR was the method, and the copy in TCRdb shows in-frame clones only, minus some. The sample has about 54,000 clones; around 83% are singletons. The material was peripheral blood, obtained before any cancer treatment. The receptors originated from a female donor aged 60 or older with stage II squamous cell lung carcinoma. Each CDR3 is given with its conserved first and last residue. Each record gives: J gene, V gene, CDR3 length, clone size, D gene, CDR3 protein, CDR3 DNA. A D gene is named only where the DNA matches it firmly. Where a row states a size, it is once, few, many or the class of an expanded clone; other rows omit it.

TRBJ1-1 | TRBV6-4 | 13 | - | - | CASSPDPLSEAFF | TGTGCCAGCAGTCCCGATCCGTTGAGTGAAGCTTTCTTT
TRBJ1-3 | TRBV29-1 | 14 | - | TRBD1 | CSVGDRGSGNTIYF | TGCAGCGTTGGGGACAGAGGTTCTGGAAACACCATATATTTT
TRBJ1-5 | TRBV30 | 13 | - | - | CAWTTGPNQPQHF | TGTGCCTGGACTACAGGTCCCAATCAGCCCCAGCATTTT
TRBJ2-4 | TRBV5-6 | 16 | - | - | CASSLYSHLAKNIQYF | TGTGCCAGCAGCTTGTACAGCCATCTAGCCAAAAACATTCAGTACTTC
TRBJ2-2 | TRBV2 | 11 | - | - | CASSEYRELFF | TGTGCCAGCAGTGAATACAGGGAGCTGTTTTTT
TRBJ1-1 | TRBV6-5 | 15 | - | TRBD1 | CASSDRVEPGTEAFF | TGTGCCAGCAGCGACAGGGTTGAACCGGGCACTGAAGCTTTCTTT
TRBJ1-1 | TRBV29-1 | 13 | few | - | CSVASGMNTEAFF | TGCAGCGTCGCCAGCGGCATGAACACTGAAGCTTTCTTT
TRBJ2-3 | TRBV7-9 | 16 | few | TRBD2 | CASSFPSGGHRDTQYF | TGTGCCAGCAGCTTTCCTAGCGGGGGGCACCGAGATACGCAGTATTTT
TRBJ2-3 | TRBV6-1 | 15 | - | - | CASTPEDYHTDTQYF | TGTGCCAGCACCCCTGAGGACTACCACACAGATACGCAGTATTTT
TRBJ1-5 | TRBV6-1 | 13 | - | - | CASGHGSNQPQHF | TGTGCCAGCGGCCACGGGAGCAATCAGCCCCAGCATTTT
TRBJ1-6 | TRBV6-6 | 13 | - | - | CASSYSENSPLHF | TGTGCCAGCAGTTACTCGGAGAATTCACCCCTCCACTTT
TRBJ2-1 | TRBV5-4 | 16 | - | TRBD2 | CASSLGGGSLYNEQFF | TGTGCCAGCAGCCTGGGCGGGGGGTCCCTCTACAATGAGCAGTTCTTC
TRBJ1-6 | TRBV7-2 | 14 | - | TRBD1 | CASSSGQITSPLHF | TGTGCCAGCAGCTCGGGACAGATAACTTCACCCCTCCACTTT
TRBJ1-1 | TRBV7-6 | 13 | - | TRBD1 | CASSPRQGSEAFF | TGTGCCAGCAGCCCCCGACAGGGCTCTGAAGCTTTCTTT
TRBJ1-2 | TRBV18 | 14 | - | - | CASSRSADNYGYTF | TGTGCCAGCTCACGCTCAGCCGATAACTATGGCTACACCTTC
TRBJ2-2 | TRBV7-9 | 14 | - | TRBD2 | CASSLRGGAGELFF | TGTGCCAGCAGCCTGCGGGGGGGCGCGGGGGAGCTGTTTTTT
TRBJ1-2 | TRBV9 | 15 | - | - | CASSVADQANYGYTF | TGTGCCAGCAGCGTAGCGGACCAAGCTAACTATGGCTACACCTTC
TRBJ2-1 | TRBV7-2 | 15 | - | - | CASSQPSTPYNEQFF | TGTGCCAGCAGCCAGCCGTCCACGCCCTACAATGAGCAGTTCTTC
TRBJ1-4 | TRBV7-2 | 16 | - | TRBD1 | CASSVDRVATNEKLFF | TGTGCCAGCAGCGTCGACAGGGTTGCAACTAATGAAAAACTGTTTTTT
TRBJ2-7 | TRBV29-1 | 14 | once | TRBD1 | CSVRRQGSSYEQYF | TGCAGCGTGAGGAGACAGGGTAGCTCCTACGAGCAGTACTTC
TRBJ1-4 | TRBV19 | 13 | - | - | CASSVQGFEKLFF | TGTGCCAGTAGTGTCCAGGGATTTGAAAAACTGTTTTTT
TRBJ2-2 | TRBV7-2 | 14 | - | - | CASSLLKASGELFF | TGTGCCAGCAGCCTTCTAAAGGCCTCCGGGGAGCTGTTTTTT
TRBJ2-7 | TRBV19 | 15 | - | - | CASSIASLAGHEQYF | TGTGCCAGTAGTATAGCATCGCTAGCCGGCCACGAGCAGTACTTC
TRBJ2-7 | TRBV11-2 | 12 | - | - | CASSLDGDEQYF | TGTGCCAGCAGCTTAGATGGGGACGAGCAGTACTTC
TRBJ1-1 | TRBV12-5 | 13 | - | - | CASGLGVNTEAFF | TGTGCTAGTGGTTTGGGGGTGAACACTGAAGCTTTCTTT
TRBJ2-3 | TRBV7-9 | 14 | - | - | CASSSGARTDTQYF | TGTGCCAGCAGCTCAGGGGCCCGCACAGATACGCAGTATTTT
TRBJ2-7 | TRBV5-1 | 14 | - | - | CASSLVHSTYEQYF | TGCGCCAGCAGCTTGGTTCACAGTACCTACGAGCAGTACTTC
TRBJ1-2 | TRBV6-6 | 15 | - | - | CASSFSGRMDYGYTF | TGTGCCAGCAGTTTTTCGGGACGGATGGACTATGGCTACACCTTC
TRBJ2-3 | TRBV21-1 | 14 | - | - | CASQGDGRTDTQYF | TGTGCCAGTCAGGGGGACGGTCGCACAGATACGCAGTATTTT
TRBJ1-2 | TRBV19 | 16 | - | - | CASSIVKVEGNYGYTF | TGTGCCAGTAGTATAGTTAAGGTGGAAGGGAACTATGGCTACACCTTC
TRBJ1-6 | TRBV27 | 14 | - | - | CASSFRGYNSPLHF | TGTGCCAGCAGTTTCCGGGGCTATAATTCACCCCTCCACTTT
TRBJ1-2 | TRBV6-6 | 10 | - | - | CTLGPSGYTF | TGTACCCTAGGACCTAGTGGCTACACCTTC
TRBJ1-2 | TRBV11-2 | 14 | - | - | CASSLDGGNYGYTF | TGTGCCAGCAGCTTGGATGGGGGCAACTATGGCTACACCTTC
TRBJ2-3 | TRBV30 | 14 | - | TRBD1 | CAWRRTGGADTQYF | TGTGCCTGGAGGAGGACAGGTGGGGCAGATACGCAGTATTTT
TRBJ2-7 | TRBV7-7 | 13 | - | TRBD1 | CASSLGQDYEQYF | TGTGCTAGCAGCCTGGGACAGGACTACGAGCAGTACTTC
TRBJ2-5 | TRBV2 | 13 | - | - | CASRTGLLETQYF | TGTGCCAGCAGAACAGGGCTTTTAGAGACCCAGTACTTC
TRBJ1-5 | TRBV18 | 15 | - | - | CASSPGRVSNQPQHF | TGTGCCAGCTCACCTGGCAGGGTCAGCAATCAGCCCCAGCATTTT
TRBJ1-5 | TRBV7-2 | 14 | few | - | CASSPGTASPPQHF | TGTGCCAGCAGCCCTGGGACGGCCTCGCCGCCCCAGCATTTT
TRBJ2-2 | TRBV2 | 20 | - | - | CASSALTASPGVFFAGELFF | TGTGCCAGCAGTGCCCTGACAGCCTCCCCCGGAGTGTTTTTTGCCGGGGAGCTGTTTTTT
TRBJ1-3 | TRBV10-3 | 14 | once | - | CATSRGTSGNTIYF | TGTGCCACATCCAGGGGTACCTCTGGAAACACCATATATTTT
TRBJ2-5 | TRBV11-2 | 15 | - | - | CASSLILFGGETQYF | TGTGCCAGCAGCTTAATATTGTTTGGGGGAGAGACCCAGTACTTC
TRBJ1-2 | TRBV5-8 | 18 | - | - | CASSFTFGAGSEVYGYTF | TGTGCCAGCAGCTTCACCTTCGGGGCGGGTTCAGAAGTCTATGGCTACACCTTC
TRBJ1-1 | TRBV10-3 | 12 | - | - | CAISGDGAEAFF | TGTGCCATCAGTGGGGATGGCGCTGAAGCTTTCTTT
TRBJ2-7 | TRBV6-5 | 13 | - | - | CATVDRARYEQYF | TGTGCCACCGTCGACAGAGCTCGCTACGAGCAGTACTTC
TRBJ1-2 | TRBV5-1 | 12 | - | - | CASSPANYGYTF | TGCGCCAGCAGTCCGGCTAACTATGGCTACACCTTC
TRBJ1-1 | TRBV19 | 13 | - | - | CASIGDMKTEAFF | TGTGCCAGTATAGGGGACATGAAAACTGAAGCTTTCTTT
TRBJ2-3 | TRBV19 | 14 | - | - | CASSTGPETDTQYF | TGTGCCAGTAGTACGGGACCCGAAACAGATACGCAGTATTTT
TRBJ2-5 | TRBV6-6 | 16 | - | - | CASSLGPGRGQETQYF | TGTGCCAGCAGTTTAGGTCCCGGTCGGGGTCAAGAGACCCAGTACTTC
TRBJ1-1 | TRBV6-6 | 13 | - | - | CASSFQGSTEAFF | TGTGCCAGCAGTTTCCAGGGGTCCACTGAAGCTTTCTTT
TRBJ2-7 | TRBV12-2 | 15 | - | - | CASRLERANSYEQYF | TGTGCAAGTCGCTTAGAGAGGGCTAACTCCTACGAGCAGTACTTC
TRBJ1-2 | TRBV29-1 | 17 | - | - | CSVLGKAGSDLNYGYTF | TGCAGCGTTCTTGGCAAGGCGGGATCGGACCTTAACTATGGCTACACCTTC
TRBJ1-2 | TRBV19 | 15 | - | - | CASSIGVNQPYGYTF | TGTGCCAGTAGTATAGGTGTCAATCAGCCGTATGGCTACACCTTC
TRBJ1-1 | TRBV14 | 12 | - | TRBD1 | CASSPGTGTAFF | TGTGCCAGCAGCCCGGGGACAGGGACAGCTTTCTTT
TRBJ1-5 | TRBV6-5 | 15 | few | TRBD1 | CASRRQGGSNQPQHF | TGTGCCAGCAGGAGACAGGGCGGGAGCAATCAGCCCCAGCATTTT